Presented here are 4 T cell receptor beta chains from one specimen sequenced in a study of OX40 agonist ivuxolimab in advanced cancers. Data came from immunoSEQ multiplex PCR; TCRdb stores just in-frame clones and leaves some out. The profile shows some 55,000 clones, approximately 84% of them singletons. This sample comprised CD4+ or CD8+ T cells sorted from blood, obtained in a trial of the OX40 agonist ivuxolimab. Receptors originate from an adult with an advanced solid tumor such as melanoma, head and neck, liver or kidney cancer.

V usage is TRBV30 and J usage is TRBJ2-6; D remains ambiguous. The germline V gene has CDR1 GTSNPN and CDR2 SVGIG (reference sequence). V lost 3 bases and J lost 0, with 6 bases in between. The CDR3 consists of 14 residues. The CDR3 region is CAWSSASGANVLTF. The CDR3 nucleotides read TGTGCCTGGAGCTCAGCCTCTGGGGCCAACGTCCTGACTTTC.

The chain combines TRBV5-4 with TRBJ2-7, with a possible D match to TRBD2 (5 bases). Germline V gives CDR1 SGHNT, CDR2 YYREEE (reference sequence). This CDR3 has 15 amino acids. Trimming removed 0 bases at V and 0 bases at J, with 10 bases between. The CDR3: CASSLGQRGSYEQYF. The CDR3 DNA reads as TGTGCCAGCAGCTTGGGTCAACGGGGCTCCTACGAGCAGTACTTC. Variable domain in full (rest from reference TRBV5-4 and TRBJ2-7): ETGVTQSPTHLIKTRGQQVTLRCSSQSGHNTVSWYQQALGQGPQFIFQYYREEENGRGNFPPRFSGLQFPNYSSELNVNALELDDSALYLCASSLGQRGSYEQYFGPGTRLTVT.

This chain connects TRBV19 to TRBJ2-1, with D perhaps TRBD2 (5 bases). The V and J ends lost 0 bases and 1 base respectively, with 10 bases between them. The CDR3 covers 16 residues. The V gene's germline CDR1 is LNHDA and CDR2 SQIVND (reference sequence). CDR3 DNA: TGTGCCAGTAGTATAGAGCGGGCCCGATCCTACAATGAGCAGTTCTTC. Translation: CASSIERARSYNEQFF.

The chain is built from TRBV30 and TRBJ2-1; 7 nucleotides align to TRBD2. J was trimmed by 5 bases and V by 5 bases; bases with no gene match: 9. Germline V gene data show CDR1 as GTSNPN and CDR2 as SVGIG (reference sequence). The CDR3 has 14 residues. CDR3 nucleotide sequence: TGTGCCTGGCAGGGAGGGAGCCTTAACAATGAGCAGTTCTTC. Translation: CAWQGGSLNNEQFF. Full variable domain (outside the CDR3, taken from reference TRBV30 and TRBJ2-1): SQTIHQWPATLVQPVGSPLSLECTVEGTSNPNLYWYRQAAGRGLQLLFYSVGIGQISSEVPQNLSASRPQDRQFILSSKKLLLSDSGFYLCAWQGGSLNNEQFFGPGTRLTVL.